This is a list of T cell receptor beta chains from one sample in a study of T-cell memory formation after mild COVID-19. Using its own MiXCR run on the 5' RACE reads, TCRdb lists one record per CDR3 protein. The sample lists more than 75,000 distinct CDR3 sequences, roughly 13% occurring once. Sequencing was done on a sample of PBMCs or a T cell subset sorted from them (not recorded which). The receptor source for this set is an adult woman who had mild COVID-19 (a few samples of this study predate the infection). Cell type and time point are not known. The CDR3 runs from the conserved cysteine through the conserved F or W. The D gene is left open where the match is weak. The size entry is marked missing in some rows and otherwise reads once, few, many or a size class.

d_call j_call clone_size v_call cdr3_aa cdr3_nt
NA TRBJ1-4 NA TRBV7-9 CASSGTFEKLFF TGTGCCAGCAGCGGGACATTCGAAAAACTGTTTTTT
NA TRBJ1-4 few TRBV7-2 CASSFAGGEKLFF TGTGCCAGCAGCTTCGCAGGAGGGGAAAAACTGTTTTTT
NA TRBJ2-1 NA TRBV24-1 CATSDHRWNSGDEQFF TGTGCCACCAGTGATCACCGATGGAACAGCGGTGATGAGCAGTTCTTC
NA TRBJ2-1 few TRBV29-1 CSVDSRYNEQFF TGCAGCGTTGATTCACGGTACAATGAGCAGTTCTTC
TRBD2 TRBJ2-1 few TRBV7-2 CASSPAGGGTYNEQFF TGTGCCAGCAGCCCTGCGGGGGGCGGGACCTACAATGAGCAGTTCTTC
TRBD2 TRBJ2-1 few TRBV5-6 CASSLDGVAGAYNEQFF TGTGCCAGCAGCTTGGATGGTGTTGCGGGGGCCTACAATGAGCAGTTCTTC
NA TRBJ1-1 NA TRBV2 CASSPGQPTEAFF TGTGCCAGCAGCCCGGGACAACCAACTGAAGCTTTCTTT
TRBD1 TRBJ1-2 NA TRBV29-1 CSGRQGIYGYTF TGCAGCGGTAGACAGGGGATCTATGGCTACACCTTC
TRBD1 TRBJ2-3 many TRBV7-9 CASQGEAAGTDTQYF TGTGCCAGCCAGGGGGAAGCGGCTGGCACAGATACGCAGTATTTT
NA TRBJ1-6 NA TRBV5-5 CASSLSGLPGSPLHF TGTGCCAGCAGCTTGTCTGGGTTGCCGGGTTCACCCCTCCACTTT
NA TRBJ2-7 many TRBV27 CASSFNPSYEQYF TGTGCCAGCAGTTTTAACCCCTCCTACGAGCAGTACTTC
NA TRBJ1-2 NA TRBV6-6 CASSLRDTPNYGYTF TGTGCCAGCAGTCTCCGGGACACCCCTAACTATGGCTACACCTTC
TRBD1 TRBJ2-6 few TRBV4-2 CASSRATGTGPSGANVLTF TGTGCCAGCAGCCGAGCCACCGGGACAGGGCCCTCTGGGGCCAACGTCCTGACTTTC
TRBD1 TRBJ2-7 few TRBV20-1 CSARAGTGFYEQYF TGCAGTGCTAGGGCCGGGACAGGGTTCTACGAGCAGTACTTC
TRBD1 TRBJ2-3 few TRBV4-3 CASSQDAQGVLDTQYF TGCGCCAGCAGCCAAGATGCCCAGGGGGTGTTAGATACGCAGTATTTT
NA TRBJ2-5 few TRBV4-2 CASSQEDTGEGRETQYF TGTGCCAGCAGCCAAGAGGACACAGGAGAAGGGCGAGAGACCCAGTACTTC
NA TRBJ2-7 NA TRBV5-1 CASSLAGEILSYEQYF TGCGCCAGCAGCTTGGCCGGGGAGATCCTCTCCTACGAGCAGTACTTC
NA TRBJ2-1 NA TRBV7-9 CASSSKGNEQFF TGTGCCAGCAGCTCAAAGGGTAATGAGCAGTTCTTC
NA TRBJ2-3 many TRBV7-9 CASSPSSRRTDTQYF TGTGCCAGCAGCCCTTCTTCACGGCGCACAGATACGCAGTATTTT
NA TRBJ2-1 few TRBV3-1 CASSQDPLAQSSYNEQFF TGTGCCAGCAGCCAGGACCCCCTAGCCCAGAGCTCCTACAATGAGCAGTTCTTC
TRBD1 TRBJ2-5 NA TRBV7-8 CASSPRRGHQETQYF TGTGCCAGCAGCCCGAGAAGGGGGCACCAAGAGACCCAGTACTTC
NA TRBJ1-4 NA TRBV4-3 CASSQGYSATNEKLFF TGCGCCAGCAGCCAAGGCTACAGCGCAACTAATGAAAAACTGTTTTTT
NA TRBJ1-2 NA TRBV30 CAWGVGHGYTF TGTGCCTGGGGGGTAGGTCATGGCTACACCTTC
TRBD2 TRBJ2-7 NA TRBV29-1 CSVVLAGDEQYF TGCAGCGTTGTGCTAGCGGGAGACGAGCAGTACTTC
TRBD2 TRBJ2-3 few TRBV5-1 CASSPGLAGDATPDTQYF TGCGCCAGCAGCCCCGGACTAGCGGGAGATGCCACACCAGATACGCAGTATTTT
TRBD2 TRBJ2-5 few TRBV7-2 CASRSSGLAGVGKTQYF TGTGCCAGCAGATCATCGGGACTAGCGGGGGTTGGAAAGACCCAGTACTTC
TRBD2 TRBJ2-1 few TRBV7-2 CASSYLLTSRYNEQFF TGTGCCAGCAGCTACCTTTTGACTAGCAGATACAATGAGCAGTTCTTC
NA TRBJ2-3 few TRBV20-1 CSARDLNSSATSTDTQYF TGCAGTGCTAGAGACCTAAACTCTAGCGCCACAAGCACAGATACGCAGTATTTT
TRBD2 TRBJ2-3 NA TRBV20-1 CSAVPELAADTQYF TGCAGTGCTGTCCCGGAACTAGCGGCGGATACGCAGTATTTT
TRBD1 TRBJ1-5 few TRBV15 CATSRDGDRGLGRHF TGTGCCACCAGCAGAGATGGGGACAGGGGGCTAGGCAGGCATTTT
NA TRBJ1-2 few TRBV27 CASSLQGEGYTF TGTGCCAGCAGTTTACAGGGTGAAGGCTACACCTTC
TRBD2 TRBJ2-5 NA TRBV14 CASSQDWSGGLETQYF TGTGCCAGCAGCCAAGATTGGAGCGGGGGGTTGGAGACCCAGTACTTC
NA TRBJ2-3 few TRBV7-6 CASSLHNQPNTDTQYF TGTGCCAGCAGCTTACACAACCAGCCGAACACAGATACGCAGTATTTT